This T cell receptor (beta chain) was captured in a study of long-term antiretroviral therapy in people with HIV. Overall study findings and caveats: Repertoires from HIV showed CDR3 length ranges narrower than those of controls. The repertoire was dominated at all time points by clones expanded before ART. There were no data on ART adherence, viral resistance or therapy changes, a gap that limits inferences about post-ART repertoire changes.

In the United States, treatment was given to all participants with HIV. V was cut by 1 base and J by 2 bases, with 15 bases left in between. The germline V gene encodes CDR1 SGHNT and CDR2 YYREEE (reference sequence). The CDR3 has 16 amino acids. Samples were assayed with immunoSEQ v3.0 at survey level. Only in-frame clones appear in the TCRdb table, and some are missing; sequencing was by immunoSEQ multiplex PCR. The repertoire holds about 20,000 clones, with around four fifths as singletons. On this clone itself: Antigen unknown.

This TCR was sampled from a woman between 50 and 59 years old with HIV. The rearrangement links TRBV5-4 to TRBJ2-5; D may be TRBD2 (6 bases). Sequenced here: unsorted PBMCs, sampled roughly 2.4 years before starting antiretroviral therapy. CDR3: CASSLTLGGGQETQYF. The CDR3 DNA reads TGTGCCAGCAGCTTGACCCTGGGGGGAGGACAAGAGACCCAGTACTTC.